This T cell receptor (beta chain) came from a study of T cells in Graves' hyperthyroidism and ophthalmopathy. Overall study findings and caveats: The majority of expanded thyroid clonotypes above 0.001 also appeared in blood.

CDR3 length: 13 amino acids. The V end lost 5 bases, the J end lost 4 bases, and 9 bases lay between the germline ends. Germline-derived CDR1 and CDR2 are SGHAT and FQNNGV. This clonotype was recorded at least ten times. The antigen remains unidentified. Over 18 months, lack of ophthalmopathy progression marked Graves' hyperthyroidism as stable. Amplified TCR beta CDR3 regions came from RNA transcripts. HTBI primers were used for first-round RT-PCR of the TCR CDR3. From the multiplex PCR reads, TCRdb called clonotypes with MiXCR, one entry per CDR3 protein. The sample has under 400,000 distinct CDR3 sequences, roughly 17% seen once.

J is TRBJ1-5 and V is TRBV11-2, with no clear D. This sequence originates from a man aged 25 to 45 with Graves' hyperthyroidism. Sequencing input: blood. The CDR3 DNA reads TGTGCCAGCAGCCCTACCCCAAATCAGCCCCAGCATTTT. Protein: CASSPTPNQPQHF.